These T cell receptor beta chains were read from a single sample in a study of CD8 T cells in ankylosing spondylitis. TCRdb recomputed calls from the 5' RACE reads with MiXCR, one row per CDR3 protein. This sample yields tens of thousands of distinct CDR3 sequences, of which around 6.7% are seen a single time; more than 9% belongs to the top ten. The sample taken for sequencing was blood, either unsorted or a sorted T cell fraction (not recorded which). All receptors come from a male donor with ankylosing spondylitis or in good health (not recorded which). The CDR3 runs from the conserved cysteine through the conserved F or W. The D gene is left open where the match is weak. The size field is filled for only some rows; it gives once, few, many or a size class.

clone size	V gene	D gene	J gene	CDR3 protein	CDR3 DNA
many	TRBV12-3/TRBV12-4	TRBD1	TRBJ1-1	CASRKGRQGITEAFF	TGTGCCAGCAGGAAGGGGAGACAGGGGATTACTGAAGCTTTCTTT
.	TRBV7-2	.	TRBJ2-3	CASSLGADTQYF	TGTGCCAGCAGCCTCGGGGCCGATACGCAGTATTTT
many	TRBV24-1	TRBD1	TRBJ2-6	CATSEGQGTPGANVLTF	TGTGCCACCAGTGAGGGACAGGGGACTCCTGGGGCCAACGTCCTGACTTTC
many	TRBV3-1	TRBD2	TRBJ2-7	CASSHRTSGSYEQYF	TGTGCCAGCAGCCATAGGACTAGCGGGAGTTACGAGCAGTACTTC
.	TRBV29-1	TRBD1	TRBJ2-7	CSVVDRDRGTRAYEQYF	TGCAGCGTTGTAGACCGGGACAGGGGAACTAGGGCCTACGAGCAGTACTTC
many	TRBV14	.	TRBJ2-5	CASSSGSRETQYF	TGTGCCAGCAGCTCCGGATCTCGGGAGACCCAGTACTTC
many	TRBV20-1	.	TRBJ2-2	CSARGAEGTGELFF	TGCAGTGCTAGGGGGGCGGAAGGGACCGGGGAGCTGTTTTTT
many	TRBV28	.	TRBJ2-1	CASYGQYNEQFF	TGTGCCAGCTATGGACAATACAATGAGCAGTTCTTC
many	TRBV12-3/TRBV12-4	.	TRBJ1-1	CASSPRRFAFF	TGTGCCAGCAGCCCGAGACGGTTCGCTTTCTTT
.	TRBV7-2	TRBD2	TRBJ2-1	CAAGVKRDEQFF	TGTGCCGCCGGAGTGAAGCGGGACGAGCAGTTCTTC
.	TRBV29-1	.	TRBJ1-4	CSVAGTEFLDGEKLFF	TGCAGCGTTGCCGGGACGGAATTTCTTGATGGGGAAAAACTGTTTTTT
many	TRBV4-1	.	TRBJ2-7	CASSQETAQAYEQYF	TGCGCCAGCAGCCAAGAGACGGCCCAAGCCTACGAGCAGTACTTC
many	TRBV27	.	TRBJ2-1	CASSLSRDGRQGEQFF	TGTGCCAGCAGTTTATCCCGGGACGGGAGACAGGGTGAGCAGTTCTTC
.	TRBV7-2	.	TRBJ2-1	CASSLRGGNGNEQFF	TGTGCCAGCAGCTTACGTGGCGGGAACGGGAATGAGCAGTTCTTC
many	TRBV3-1	.	TRBJ2-7	CASSQDRGYEQYF	TGTGCCAGCAGCCAAGACAGGGGTTACGAGCAGTACTTC
many	TRBV12-3/TRBV12-4	.	TRBJ2-5	CASSWSNQETQYF	TGTGCCAGCAGTTGGAGCAACCAAGAGACCCAGTACTTC
few	TRBV7-9	.	TRBJ1-4	CASSKPSLLEKLFF	TGTGCCAGCAGTAAACCATCTCTTTTAGAAAAACTGTTTTTT
many	TRBV5-1	.	TRBJ2-4	CASSETLAKNIQYF	TGCGCCAGCAGCGAGACACTAGCCAAAAACATTCAGTACTTC
few	TRBV20-1	TRBD2	TRBJ2-1	CSAQAPGLAGRSYNEQFF	TGCAGTGCCCAGGCTCCGGGCTTAGCGGGACGCTCCTACAATGAGCAGTTCTTC
many	TRBV28	TRBD2	TRBJ2-7	CASWGGANSYEQYF	TGTGCCAGCTGGGGAGGGGCGAACTCCTACGAGCAGTACTTC
many	TRBV5-1	.	TRBJ1-2	CASSLFPDYGYTF	TGCGCCAGCAGCTTGTTCCCAGATTATGGCTACACCTTC
many	TRBV5-1	TRBD2	TRBJ2-3	CASSMLAESTDTQYF	TGCGCCAGCAGCATGCTAGCGGAGTCCACAGATACGCAGTATTTT
many	TRBV29-1	.	TRBJ2-3	CSVEGQSTDTQYF	TGCAGCGTTGAAGGGCAGAGCACAGATACGCAGTATTTT
many	TRBV20-1	.	TRBJ1-2	CSARAVAGYGYTF	TGCAGTGCTAGAGCAGTAGCAGGTTATGGCTACACCTTC
many	TRBV7-2	.	TRBJ2-1	CASSLVPGAGNYNEQFF	TGTGCCAGCAGCTTAGTTCCAGGGGCGGGGAACTACAATGAGCAGTTCTTC
many	TRBV12-3/TRBV12-4	TRBD1	TRBJ1-5	CASSPQGMYQPQHF	TGTGCCAGCAGTCCACAGGGGATGTATCAGCCCCAGCATTTT
many	TRBV7-8	.	TRBJ1-6	CASSLLVGGEPSPLHF	TGTGCCAGCAGCTTACTAGTTGGGGGAGAGCCTTCACCCCTCCACTTT
many	TRBV27	.	TRBJ2-1	CASRVQSRGRNEQFF	TGTGCCAGCAGAGTCCAGTCGCGGGGACGCAATGAGCAGTTCTTC
many	TRBV12-3/TRBV12-4	.	TRBJ2-1	CASSTLTLGTYNEQFF	TGTGCCAGCAGTACCCTGACGCTGGGAACGTACAATGAGCAGTTCTTC